The text below deals with one T cell receptor (beta chain). The entry originates in a study of blood T cell repertoires in COVID-19. The CDR3 sequence is 15 residues long. The germline V gene has CDR1 SGHDT and CDR2 YYEEEE. The V and J ends lost 1 base and 2 bases, in that order; junction bases with no gene match: 3. Method: immunoSEQ multiplex PCR; TCRdb's copy keeps in-frame clones and lacks some. The sample has under 250,000 clones, around nine tenths seen once. The TCR sequence derives from a woman aged 55-69 years who had recovered from COVID-19. Sequences were obtained from peripheral blood. V usage is TRBV5-6 and J usage is TRBJ2-1; 7 nucleotides agree with TRBD2. The CDR3 reads CASSLSGGTYNEQFF. The CDR3, as DNA: TGTGCCAGCAGCTTGTCGGGGGGTACCTACAATGAGCAGTTCTTC.